This TCR beta chain was sequenced in a study of blood T cell repertoires in COVID-19. Study as a whole: The samples span acute and convalescent COVID-19 from the United States, Italy and Spain.

Participants came from some 26 US areas, aged about 18 to 95 years. Two negative PCRs, clearance, or symptom resolution were required of recovered Cohort 3 donors. V was shortened by 1 base and J by 3 bases, with 18 bases between the two germline ends. CDR1 is MNHEY, CDR2 SMNVEV, per germline (reference sequence). CDR3 length: 18 residues. Assay used: immunoSEQ multiplex PCR; TCRdb lists only in-frame clones, some missing. The repertoire holds roughly 310,000 clones, with more than 75% as singletons. Sequencing used PBMCs or T cells enriched from blood (not recorded which). The V call is TRBV27, the J call TRBJ2-2; TRBD2 is a possible D gene (7 bases). The receptor was isolated from a man in his 60s who had recovered from COVID-19. This CDR3 reads CASSLLKRRGGYTGELFF. DNA of the CDR3: TGTGCCAGCAGTTTATTGAAGAGGAGGGGGGGCTACACCGGGGAGCTGTTTTTT.